This TCR beta chain was obtained from a study of T cell repertoires in cytomegalovirus infection. Study overall: Both recently identified HLA-C-restricted and well-studied HLA-B-restricted CMV epitopes were used in the study. Study conclusions and caveats: Cumulative public TCR beta family frequency identified CMV carriers with the relevant HLA.

TCRdb used MiXCR to reprocess the reads, holding one entry per CDR3 protein. The sample carries about 920,000 distinct CDR3 sequences, approximately 31% recorded once. A word on this clonotype: The antigen is undetermined.

Germline-derived CDR1 and CDR2 are MNHEY and SMNVEV (reference sequence). The CDR3 extends over 13 amino acids. V lost 3 bases to trimming and J lost 5 bases, with 7 bases between them. J is TRBJ1-4 and V is TRBV27, with D hard to call. The receptor's source is a human donor in good health (CMV status not recorded). Some clones in this sample may be carry-over from other donors' samples. Material: cultured CD8+ T cells from PBMCs, obtained from culture after CMV antigen stimulation. CDR3 sequence reads: CASSFVLNEKLFF. CDR3 bases: TGTGCCAGCAGTTTCGTGCTGAATGAAAAACTGTTTTTT.